One and the same sample provided the 19 T cell receptor beta chains below, sequenced in a study of OX40 agonist ivuxolimab in advanced cancers. The protocol was immunoSEQ multiplex PCR, while the TCRdb copy is restricted to in-frame clones and leaves out a portion. The sample contains about 80,000 clones, around 86% of which appear only once. The material was CD4+ or CD8+ T cells sorted from blood, obtained in a trial of the OX40 agonist ivuxolimab. These receptors originate from an adult with an advanced solid tumor such as melanoma, head and neck, liver or kidney cancer.

V is TRBV4-1 and J is TRBJ1-4; D gene uncertain. Looked up from germline, CDR1 is MGHRA and CDR2 is YSYEKL. Between the trimmed V and J ends, which lost 4 bases and 0 bases, there was a span of 18 bases. The CDR3 spans 18 residues. Here the CDR3 reads CASSPRKRNFATNEKLFF. CDR3 sequence (DNA): TGCGCCAGCAGCCCGAGAAAGAGGAACTTTGCAACTAATGAAAAACTGTTTTTT.

CDR3 sequence (DNA): TGTGCCAGCAGTCGGACTACAGCTAACTATGGCTACACCTTC. This gives the protein CASSRTTANYGYTF. The V and J genes are TRBV25-1 and TRBJ1-2, with D hard to call. The CDR3 has 14 amino acids. From germline, CDR1 is MGHDK and CDR2 SYGVNS. The V end was cut by 5 bases, the J end by 0 bases, with 10 bases between.

This rearrangement joins TRBV7-3 to TRBJ1-2; D unresolved. Trimming stripped 10 bases from V and 11 bases from J, with 8 bases between. The CDR3 consists of 8 residues. CDR1 SGHTA and CDR2 FQGTGA come from the germline V gene. DNA of the CDR3: TGTGCCACCGGAGAGTACACCTTC. Translated: CATGEYTF.

This clone was recorded only once. This rearrangement joins TRBV2 to TRBJ1-2; TRBD1 is a possible D gene (6 bases). CDR1 and CDR2 from the germline V gene are SNHLY and FYNNEI. CDR3 length equals 13 residues. The V gene lost 5 bases and the J gene lost 5 bases, with 12 bases spanning the gap. This chain's CDR3 is CASSPGHTYGYTF. The DNA for the CDR3 is TGTGCCAGCAGTCCGGGACACACTTATGGCTACACCTTC.

V gene TRBV6-6 combines with J gene TRBJ1-6; 8 bases are a match to TRBD1. The CDR3 spans 14 residues. Per germline, CDR1 MNHNY and CDR2 SVGAGI (reference sequence). The V and J ends lost 7 bases and 9 bases, in that order; junction bases with no gene match: 8. Here the CDR3 reads CASNLDRGISPLHF. DNA for the CDR3: TGTGCCAGCAACCTCGACAGGGGCATTTCACCCCTCCACTTT.

This clone was counted only a few times. This chain joins TRBV19 and TRBJ1-6; a possible D gene is TRBD1 (5 bases). From germline, CDR1 is LNHDA and CDR2 SQIVND (reference sequence). Trimming took off 4 bases at V and 6 bases at J, with 13 bases between the two ends. The CDR3 runs to 15 residues. Here the CDR3 reads CASSTGDRGNSPLHF. The CDR3 region has the DNA TGTGCCAGTAGTACGGGGGATCGGGGTAATTCACCCCTCCACTTT.

The rearrangement uses TRBV6-5 and TRBJ1-5, with D possibly matching TRBD1 (5 bases). This CDR3 has 14 residues. CDR1 MNHEY and CDR2 SVGAGI come from the germline V gene. The germline V and J ends were trimmed by 0 bases and 7 bases, with 10 bases remaining between them. The CDR3 spells CASSYSQRGQPQHF. As DNA, the CDR3 is TGTGCCAGCAGTTACTCCCAGCGGGGCCAGCCCCAGCATTTT.

The V call is TRBV6-6, the J call TRBJ2-5, with 9 bases lining up with TRBD1. The CDR3 contains 16 residues. Germline assignment: CDR1 MNHNY and CDR2 SVGAGI (reference sequence). Unmatched junction bases numbered 12, after V lost 5 bases and J lost 5 bases. The CDR3 nucleotides read TGTGCCAGCAGTCCCCGACAGGGGGAATCTCAGGAGACCCAGTACTTC. It translates to CASSPRQGESQETQYF.

The gene calls are TRBV10-3 and TRBJ2-7; weak D call: TRBD1 (6 bases). With 5 bases removed from V and 6 bases from J, the gap between germline ends came to 14 bases. The germline gives CDR1 ENHRY, CDR2 SYGVKD. The CDR3 totals 13 residues. CDR3 nucleotide sequence: TGTGCCATCAGTAAGGACAGAACTGGCGAGCAGTACGTC. This encodes CAISKDRTGEQYV.

The chain is built from TRBV29-1 and TRBJ2-5; a weak D match, TRBD1 (6 bases). The CDR3 consists of 13 residues. Germline V gene data show CDR1 as SQVTM and CDR2 as ANQGSEA. V was clipped by 4 bases and J by 2 bases, with 11 bases between them. The CDR3 nucleotides are TGCAGCGTTGGCCCGACAGGTCAAGAGACCCAGTACTTC. Its translation is CSVGPTGQETQYF.

The chain links TRBV5-1 to TRBJ1-2, with TRBD1 identical over 10 bases. This CDR3 has 13 residues. Germline V CDR1 and CDR2: SGHRS, YFSETQ. The V segment lost 4 bases and the J segment 8 bases; nucleotides outside the gene matches: 5. CDR3 DNA sequence: TGCGCCAGCAGCGCGGGACAGGGGAGCGGCTACACCTTC. Translating gives CASSAGQGSGYTF.

This clone has only one observation. The chain links TRBV30 to TRBJ1-2, with TRBD1 as a possible D gene (5 bases). From germline, CDR1 is GTSNPN and CDR2 SVGIG (reference sequence). The CDR3 totals 14 residues. V was cut by 3 bases and J by 7 bases, with 18 bases left in between. CDR3 in amino acids: CAWRGYRGGVGYTF. The CDR3 DNA reads TGTGCCTGGAGAGGGTACCGGGGGGGTGTTGGCTACACCTTC.

Only one count was recorded for this clone. The chain is built from TRBV27 and TRBJ1-2; unclear D gene. Trimming took 6 bases from V and 0 from J, leaving 11 bases between them. CDR3 size: 14 residues. From germline, CDR1 is MNHEY and CDR2 SMNVEV (reference sequence). The CDR3 DNA reads as TGTGCCAGCAGCCCTATGAGAACTAACTATGGCTACACCTTC. The encoded protein is CASSPMRTNYGYTF.

The rearrangement uses TRBV7-2 and TRBJ1-6, with no clear D. V shed 4 bases and J shed 7 bases, with 8 bases lying between them. The CDR3 runs to 13 residues. Germline V gene data show CDR1 as SGHTA and CDR2 as FQGNSA. In DNA form, the CDR3 reads TGTGCCAGCAGCTCCTTTGACAATTCACCCCTCCACTTT. As protein: CASSSFDNSPLHF.

J is TRBJ1-3 and V is TRBV11-3, with 8 bases lining up with TRBD1. V lost 1 base to trimming and J lost 1 base; unmatched junction nucleotides: 3. Looked up from germline, CDR1 is SGHNT and CDR2 is YENEEA. The CDR3 is 16 amino acids. Here the CDR3 reads CASSLGRDRSGNTIYF. Written as DNA, the CDR3 is TGTGCCAGCAGCTTAGGCCGGGACAGGTCTGGAAACACCATATATTTT. The full variable domain, rest sourced from reference TRBV11-3 and TRBJ1-3, is EAGVVQSPRYKIIEKKQPVAFWCNPISGHNTLYWYLQNLGQGPELLIRYENEEAVDDSQLPKDRFSAERLKGVDSTLKIQPAELGDSAVYLCASSLGRDRSGNTIYFGEGSWLTVV.

CDR3 loop: CASSQGQSSGPAQETQYF. DNA for the CDR3: TGTGCCAGCAGCCAAGGCCAGTCTTCAGGGCCAGCCCAAGAGACCCAGTACTTC. V and J are TRBV4-2 and TRBJ2-5; possible D gene TRBD1, 5 bases. V gave up 1 base and J gave up 1 base, with 19 bases separating them. CDR1 is LGHNA, CDR2 YNFKEQ, per germline. The CDR3 is 18 residues long.

The chain is built from TRBV7-9 and TRBJ2-2, with D perhaps matching TRBD2 (6 bases). Germline loops: CDR1 SEHNR, CDR2 FQNEAQ (reference sequence). The CDR3 is 12 amino acids. The CDR3 DNA reads as TGTGCAGAGCGGGCCGACACCGGGGAGCTGTTTTTT. This translates into CAERADTGELFF.

Here the CDR3 DNA reads TGCGCCAGCAGCTTGGTAACGGGACCCACTGAAGCTTTCTTT. Translation: CASSLVTGPTEAFF. This sequence joins TRBV5-1 and TRBJ1-1, with D possibly matching TRBD1 (5 bases). V lost 0 bases and J 4 bases, leaving 10 bases between the germline ends. Germline CDR1 reads SGHRS; CDR2 reads YFSETQ. This CDR3 is 14 amino acids long.

V usage is TRBV5-4 and J usage is TRBJ2-3; D may be TRBD1 (6 bases). The CDR3 is made up of 15 amino acids. The V gene lost 2 bases and the J gene lost 0 bases, with 10 bases spanning the gap. The germline gives CDR1 SGHNT, CDR2 YYREEE (reference sequence). The chain's CDR3 is CASSFGDTSTDTQYF. CDR3 bases: TGTGCCAGCAGCTTCGGGGACACTAGCACAGATACGCAGTATTTT.